This TCR beta chain was captured in a study of low-dose radiotherapy and immunotherapy resistance in tumors. Overall study: Every 2 weeks, cohort 1 got 0.5 Gy, reaching 6.5 Gy to the planning target volume.

The V end lost 5 bases, the J end lost 5 bases, and 19 bases lay between the germline ends. The CDR3 length is 15 residues. The germline gives CDR1 SGHTA, CDR2 FQGNSA. Primers targeting TRAV and TRBV primed first-strand cDNA, covering alpha and beta chains. PCR amplification of the TCRs was performed with Phusion for 20 to 25 PCR cycles, and it relied on a constant-region primer together with a V-primer adapter. TCRdb re-called the reads through MiXCR, storing one row per CDR3 protein. The table records around 69,000 distinct CDR3 sequences, roughly 30% of them present only once. The time point: before trial treatment.

This receptor was taken from a female donor with ovarian cancer. Specimen: PBMCs, collected before treatment. The chain combines TRBV7-2 with TRBJ2-7; either TRBD1 or TRBD2 may supply D (5 bases each). CDR3 protein: CASSRLTQGVHEQYF. CDR3 DNA: TGTGCCAGCAGCCGCCTTACCCAGGGAGTCCACGAGCAGTACTTC.